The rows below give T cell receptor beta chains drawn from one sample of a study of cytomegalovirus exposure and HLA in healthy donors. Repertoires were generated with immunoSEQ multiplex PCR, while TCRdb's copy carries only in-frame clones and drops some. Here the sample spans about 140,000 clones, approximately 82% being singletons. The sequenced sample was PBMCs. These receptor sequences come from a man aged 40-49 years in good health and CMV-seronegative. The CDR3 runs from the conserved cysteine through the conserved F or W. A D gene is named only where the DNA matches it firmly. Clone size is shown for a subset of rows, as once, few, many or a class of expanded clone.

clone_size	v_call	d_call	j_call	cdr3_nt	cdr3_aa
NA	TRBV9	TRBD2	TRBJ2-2	TGTGCCAGCAGCCCCCCGGGAGGGGTTGGCGGGGAGCTGTTTTTT	CASSPPGGVGGELFF
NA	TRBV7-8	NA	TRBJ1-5	TGTGCCAGCAGCTTAGTGCGAATAAGACAGAGCAATCAGCCCCAGCATTTT	CASSLVRIRQSNQPQHF
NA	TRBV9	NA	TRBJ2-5	TGTGCCAGCAGCGTAGGTGTCAGGGGTGGGGAGACCCAGTACTTC	CASSVGVRGGETQYF
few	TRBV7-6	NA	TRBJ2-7	TGTGCCAGCAGCTCAGGGATCTCCTACGAGCAGTACTTC	CASSSGISYEQYF
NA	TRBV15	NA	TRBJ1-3	TGTGCCACCAGCACGGACAGCTCTGGAAACACCATATATTTT	CATSTDSSGNTIYF
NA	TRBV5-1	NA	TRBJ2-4	TGCGCCAGCAGCTGGGGGCTAGAGGCAAACATTCAGTACTTC	CASSWGLEANIQYF
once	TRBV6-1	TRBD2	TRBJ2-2	TGTGCCAGCAGAGTTAACGGGGGGGACACCGGGGAGCTGTTTTTT	CASRVNGGDTGELFF
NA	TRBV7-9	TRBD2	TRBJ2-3	TGTGCCAGCAGCTTACTAGCGGGGGGGCCCCGGGGCACAGATACGCAGTATTTT	CASSLLAGGPRGTDTQYF
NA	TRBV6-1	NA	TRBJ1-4	TGTGCCAGCAGTTCGCAGACAACTAATGAAAAACTGTTTTTT	CASSSQTTNEKLFF
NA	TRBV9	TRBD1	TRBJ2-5	TGTGCCAGCAGCGAGGGGGCAGGGGAGACCCAGTACTTC	CASSEGAGETQYF
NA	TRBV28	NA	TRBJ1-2	TGTGCCAGCATTGAAGGATACGGGAACTATGGCTACACCTTC	CASIEGYGNYGYTF
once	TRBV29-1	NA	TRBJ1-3	TGCAGCGTCCAATCATCGGGGGCTGGAAACACCATATATTTT	CSVQSSGAGNTIYF
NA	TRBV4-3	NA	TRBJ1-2	TGCGCCAGCAGCCAAGAATGGGCAGGACTTGACTATGGCTACACCTTC	CASSQEWAGLDYGYTF
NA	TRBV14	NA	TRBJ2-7	TGTGCCAGCAGCCAAGATTGGGCAATTTCCTACGAGCAGTACTTC	CASSQDWAISYEQYF
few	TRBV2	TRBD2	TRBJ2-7	TGTGCCAGCAGGGTAACTAGCGGGGGACCCTACGAGCAGTACTTC	CASRVTSGGPYEQYF
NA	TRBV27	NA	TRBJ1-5	TGTGCCAGCAGTTTTCAGGGGTCTCAGCCCCAGCATTTT	CASSFQGSQPQHF
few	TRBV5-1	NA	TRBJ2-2	TGCGCCAGCAACAGGGTCCAGAACACCGGGGAGCTGTTTTTT	CASNRVQNTGELFF
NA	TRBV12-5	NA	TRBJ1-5	TGTGCTAGTGGTTTGTCCCCCCGTGATCAGCCCCAGCATTTT	CASGLSPRDQPQHF
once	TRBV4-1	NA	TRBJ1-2	TGCGCCAGCAGCCAAGCGGGGGGCACTAACTATGGCTACACCTTC	CASSQAGGTNYGYTF
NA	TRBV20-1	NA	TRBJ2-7	TGCAGTGCTAGGGACTACCACGAGCAGTACTTC	CSARDYHEQYF
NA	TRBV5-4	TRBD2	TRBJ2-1	TGTGCCAGCAGCCCCCCCCCACTAGCGGGGGGATTCGATGAGCAGTTCTTC	CASSPPPLAGGFDEQFF
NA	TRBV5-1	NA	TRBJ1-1	TGCGCCAGCAGCCCCGGACAAAGCTATAGTGAAGCTTTCTTT	CASSPGQSYSEAFF
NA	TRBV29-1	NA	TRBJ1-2	TGCAGCGTTGAAGTCCCTTTCTCGACGGCGGTCGGAGGCTACACCTTC	CSVEVPFSTAVGGYTF
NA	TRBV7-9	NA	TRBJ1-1	TGTGCCAGCAGCTTACTCGGGGGGAACACTGAAGCTTTCTTT	CASSLLGGNTEAFF
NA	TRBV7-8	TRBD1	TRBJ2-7	TGTGCCAGCAGCTTTGGTGGCCAGGGGGCGGCCTACGAGCAGTACTTC	CASSFGGQGAAYEQYF
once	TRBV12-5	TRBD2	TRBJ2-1	TGTGCTACCGTCGCGGCTAGCGGGGGGGCCCCCTACAATGAGCAGTTCTTC	CATVAASGGAPYNEQFF
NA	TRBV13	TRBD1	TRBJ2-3	TGTGCCAGCAGCCTGGGACAGGGCTCCTCCACAGATACGCAGTATTTT	CASSLGQGSSTDTQYF
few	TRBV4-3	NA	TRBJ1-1	TGCGCCAGCAGCCAAACAGAACTGAACACTGAAGCTTTCTTT	CASSQTELNTEAFF
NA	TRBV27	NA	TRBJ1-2	TGTGCCAGCAGAAGCCTCTATGGCTACACCTTC	CASRSLYGYTF
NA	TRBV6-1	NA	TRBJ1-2	TGTGCCAGCAGTTCGCCCGGGGAGTCTAACTATGGCTACACCTTC	CASSSPGESNYGYTF
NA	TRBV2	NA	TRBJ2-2	TGTGCCAGCAGTGATCCTGCGGATAACACCGGGGAGCTGTTTTTT	CASSDPADNTGELFF
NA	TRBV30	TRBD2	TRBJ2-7	TGTGCCTGGAGCCGCCGGACTAGCGGGGGGACCGGGTGGTCCTACGAGCAGTACTTC	CAWSRRTSGGTGWSYEQYF
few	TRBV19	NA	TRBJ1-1	TGTGCCAGTAGTATAGGAGGGTGGAACACTGAAGCTTTCTTT	CASSIGGWNTEAFF
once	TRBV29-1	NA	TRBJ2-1	TGCAGCGTTGAAGTCTCGACAGCCAATGAGCAGTTCTTC	CSVEVSTANEQFF
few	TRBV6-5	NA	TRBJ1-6	TGTGCCAGCAGTTACCGCCTATTAAATTCACCCCTCCACTTT	CASSYRLLNSPLHF
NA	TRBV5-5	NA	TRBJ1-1	TGTGCCAGCAGCTGGTTATCGTACCAGACTGAAGCTTTCTTT	CASSWLSYQTEAFF
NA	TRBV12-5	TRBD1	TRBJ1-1	TGTGCTAGTGGTCCACAGGGGGCGCACACTGAAGCTTTCTTT	CASGPQGAHTEAFF
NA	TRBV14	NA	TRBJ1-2	TGTGCCAGCGGGTACGGAGGAGGCTACACCTTC	CASGYGGGYTF
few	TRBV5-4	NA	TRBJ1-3	TGTGCCAGCAGCTTATCAGGGTCTGGAAACACCATATATTTT	CASSLSGSGNTIYF
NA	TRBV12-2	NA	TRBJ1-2	TGTGCAAGTCGCTCCGAGGTGGGGGGCCCAGGGACAGCTGGCTACACCTTC	CASRSEVGGPGTAGYTF
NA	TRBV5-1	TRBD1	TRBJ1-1	TGCGCCAGCAGCACGGGACAGGAGAACACTGAAGCTTTCTTT	CASSTGQENTEAFF
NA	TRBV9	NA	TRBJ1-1	TGTGCCAGCAGCGTAGGGGGGGGAACCCCCACTGAAGCTTTCTTT	CASSVGGGTPTEAFF